Listed here are 21 T cell receptor beta chains from one sample, sequenced in a study of blood T cell repertoires in COVID-19. TCRdb's table, derived via immunoSEQ multiplex PCR, lists solely in-frame clones and lacks some. The sample has approximately 56,000 clones; around 92% are singletons. What was sequenced was peripheral blood. The receptor set was obtained from an older man with active or convalescent COVID-19.

This clone was counted a single time. The CDR3 here is CASSLDRGPLNEQFF. The DNA of the CDR3 is TGTGCCAGCAGTCTAGACAGGGGGCCCCTCAATGAGCAGTTCTTC. The chain joins TRBV7-9 to TRBJ2-1; 10 bases fit TRBD1. This CDR3 has 15 amino acids. J lost 6 bases, V lost 6 bases, and 8 bases had no gene match. CDR1 is SEHNR, CDR2 FQNEAQ, per germline (reference sequence).

The rearrangement links TRBV10-1 to TRBJ2-1, with a possible D match to TRBD1 (6 bases). Trimming removed 3 bases at V and 4 bases at J, with 10 bases between. CDR1 and CDR2 (germline): WNHNN, SYGVQD (reference sequence). This CDR3 is 14 amino acids long. The CDR3 coding sequence is TGCGCCAGCAGTGAAGGGACACCTTACAATGAGCAGTTCTTC. As protein: CASSEGTPYNEQFF.

The chain combines TRBV9 with TRBJ2-1, with 9 bases fitting TRBD1. Germline V gene lookup returns CDR1 SGDLS and CDR2 YYNGEE. Trimming cost V 3 bases and J 9 bases; bases outside gene matches: 7. The CDR3 runs to 14 residues. CDR3 loop: CASSGADRGSEQFF. As DNA, the CDR3 is TGTGCCAGCAGCGGGGCGGACAGGGGTAGTGAGCAGTTCTTC.

This chain uses TRBV28 with TRBJ1-5; TRBD1 is a possible D gene (5 bases). From germline, CDR1 is MDHEN and CDR2 SYDVKM. This CDR3 region has 18 residues. V lost 5 bases and J 2 bases, leaving 22 bases between the germline ends. DNA of the CDR3: TGTGCCAGCAGTCCCGGACACACCTCTATTCAGGGCAATCAGCCCCAGCATTTT. This codes for CASSPGHTSIQGNQPQHF.

This clone showed up just a few times. The rearrangement uses TRBV2 and TRBJ1-1; TRBD1 is a possible D gene (6 bases). This CDR3 is 14 amino acids long. The V end lost 5 bases, the J end lost 6 bases, and 16 bases lay between the germline ends. The germline V gene has CDR1 SNHLY and CDR2 FYNNEI. The CDR3 sequence: CASSPTGREAEAFF. In DNA, the CDR3 is TGTGCCAGCAGTCCCACAGGGAGGGAAGCTGAAGCTTTCTTT.

The chain couples TRBV5-6 to TRBJ2-7; TRBD1 might be the D (5 bases). The CDR3 contains 15 residues. The V end was cut by 0 bases, the J end by 1 base, with 11 bases between. CDR1 and CDR2 from the germline V gene are SGHDT and YYEEEE. Here the CDR3 reads CASSLGTRRSYEQYF. In DNA, the CDR3 is TGTGCCAGCAGCTTGGGGACAAGGCGGTCCTACGAGCAGTACTTC. The variable domain in full, completed from reference TRBV5-6 and TRBJ2-7, reads DAGVTQSPTHLIKTRGQQVTLRCSPKSGHDTVSWYQQALGQGPQFIFQYYEEEERQRGNFPDRFSGHQFPNYSSELNVNALLLGDSALYLCASSLGTRRSYEQYFGPGTRLTVT.

The chain carries TRBV11-3 and TRBJ2-5; 7 positions agree with TRBD1. This CDR3 is 15 amino acids long. Trimming removed 5 bases from V and 3 bases from J; junction bases left unmatched: 9. Germline lookup yields CDR1 SGHNT and CDR2 YENEEA. This chain's CDR3 is CASSTSGQAKETQYF. The CDR3 nucleotides read TGTGCCAGCAGCACTTCCGGACAGGCGAAAGAGACCCAGTACTTC.

The rearrangement links TRBV6-1 to TRBJ1-6; 7 positions agree with TRBD1. Losses at the gene ends were 0 bases for V and 9 bases for J; bases not matched to a gene: 2. The V gene's germline CDR1 is MNHNS and CDR2 SASEGT. This CDR3 is 14 amino acids long. For the CDR3, the DNA is TGTGCCAGCAGTGAAGCGGGACAGTCTTCACCCCTCCACTTT. It translates to CASSEAGQSSPLHF.

V and J are TRBV4-1 and TRBJ1-1; 10 bases match TRBD1. The CDR3 spans 15 residues. Germline V gene data show CDR1 as MGHRA and CDR2 as YSYEKL. V shed 3 bases, J shed 8 bases, and the junction held 9 bases outside the gene matches. CDR3 protein: CASSQGTGDDFEAFF. As DNA, the CDR3 is TGCGCCAGCAGCCAGGGGACAGGGGATGATTTCGAAGCTTTCTTT.

This clone was seen a single time. The chain joins TRBV6-4 to TRBJ1-1, with a tentative D call TRBD1 (6 bases). Trimming removed 6 bases at V and 8 bases at J, with 7 bases between. The germline gives CDR1 MRHNA, CDR2 SNTAGT. The CDR3 is made up of 10 amino acids. CDR3 nucleotides: TGTGCCAGCAGAGGACAGGAAGCTTTCTTT. This gives the protein CASRGQEAFF.

The chain recombines TRBV19 with TRBJ2-7; 8 bases match TRBD1. CDR3 length: 14 amino acids. V shed 3 bases and J 7 bases; nucleotides not matched to a gene: 8. Germline V gene data show CDR1 as LNHDA and CDR2 as SQIVND (reference sequence). The chain's CDR3 is CASSIVTGVGEQYF. The CDR3 bases are TGTGCCAGTAGTATTGTGACAGGGGTAGGGGAGCAGTACTTC.

The chain recombines TRBV19 with TRBJ1-1, with no clear D. The V end lost 8 bases, the J end lost 1 base, and 11 bases lay between the germline ends. The germline CDR1 and CDR2 sequences are LNHDA and SQIVND (reference sequence). The CDR3 covers 13 residues. The DNA of the CDR3 is TGTGCCAGTGGGTCCCTAGGGAACACTGAAGCTTTCTTT. It specifies CASGSLGNTEAFF.

CDR3 sequence (DNA): TGCGCCAGCAGCTTTAGGGGCGATGAGCAGTTCTTC. Its protein product is CASSFRGDEQFF. The chain uses TRBV5-1 and TRBJ2-1; maybe TRBD1 (5 bases). Germline loops: CDR1 SGHRS, CDR2 YFSETQ. CDR3 size: 12 residues. Trimming cost V 2 bases and J 8 bases, with 8 bases left between them.

This clone was detected a few times. V is TRBV27 and J is TRBJ2-7; 14 bases fit TRBD2. This CDR3 region has 16 residues. Germline CDR1 and CDR2: MNHEY and SMNVEV (reference sequence). V gave up 4 bases and J gave up 1 base; unmatched junction bases: 3. This chain's CDR3 is CASSWRLAGGSYEQYF. CDR3 coding DNA: TGTGCCAGCAGTTGGAGACTAGCGGGAGGGTCCTACGAGCAGTACTTC.

V and J are TRBV5-1 and TRBJ2-2; 9 nucleotides line up with TRBD1. The CDR3 runs to 15 residues. Germline-derived CDR1 and CDR2 are SGHRS and YFSETQ. Unmatched junction bases numbered 3, after V lost 1 base and J lost 5 bases. CDR3 sequence reads: CASSLTGGLTGELFF. The CDR3 region has the DNA TGCGCCAGCAGCTTGACAGGGGGCCTTACCGGGGAGCTGTTTTTT.

The rearrangement uses TRBV28 and TRBJ1-1; the match to TRBD1 covers 8 bases. V was pared by 7 bases and J by 11 bases, with 12 bases of the junction left unmatched. CDR3 size: 13 residues. Germline V gives CDR1 MDHEN, CDR2 SYDVKM. CDR3 amino acids: CASIPRQGALAFF. Written as DNA, the CDR3 is TGTGCCAGCATCCCGAGGCAGGGGGCACTGGCTTTCTTT.

The CDR3 loop reads CASSSPMRRSGNTIYF. The CDR3 DNA reads TGTGCCAGCAGTTCGCCAATGAGGAGGTCTGGAAACACCATATATTTT. J is TRBJ1-3 and V is TRBV6-5; D unclear. From germline, CDR1 is MNHEY and CDR2 SVGAGI. The ends were cut back, 4 bases at V and 1 base at J, with 14 bases in the middle. The CDR3 is made up of 16 amino acids.

As DNA, the CDR3 is TGCGCCAGCAGCGAGGGACAGCAGAACACCGGGGAGCTGTTTTTT. The encoded protein is CASSEGQQNTGELFF. This chain connects TRBV4-1 to TRBJ2-2; TRBD1 aligns across 7 bases. CDR1 and CDR2 from the germline V gene are MGHRA and YSYEKL. V trimming: 5 bases; J trimming: 1 base; junction bases outside the gene matches: 4. This CDR3 is 15 amino acids long.

CDR3 sequence reads: CASSRTRLQETQYF. The CDR3 region has the DNA TGTGCCAGCAGCCGGACTAGACTCCAGGAGACCCAGTACTTC. The chain carries TRBV12-1 and TRBJ2-5; the table assigns TRBD2, which was not confirmed against the DNA. TRBV12-1 is recorded as a pseudogene. This CDR3 region has 14 residues.

The chain uses TRBV27 and TRBJ1-2; 9 bases match TRBD1. This CDR3 is 14 amino acids long. Germline V gives CDR1 MNHEY, CDR2 SMNVEV (reference sequence). V trimming: 8 bases; J trimming: 3 bases; junction bases outside the gene matches: 7. The CDR3 spells CASQSRTGDYGYTF. CDR3 sequence (DNA): TGTGCCAGCCAGAGTCGGACAGGGGACTATGGCTACACCTTC.

The chain is built from TRBV5-4 and TRBJ1-5, with unresolved D. Germline V gene data show CDR1 as SGHNT and CDR2 as YYREEE (reference sequence). The CDR3 consists of 17 residues. Trimming shortened V by 4 bases and J by 0 bases, and 17 bases separated the two germline ends. The CDR3 bases are TGTGCCAGCAGCCGAGACGGCGGAGTTTATAGCAATCAGCCCCAGCATTTT. Amino acids: CASSRDGGVYSNQPQHF.